This is a list of T cell receptor beta chains from one sample in a study of blood T cell repertoires in COVID-19. Method: immunoSEQ multiplex PCR; TCRdb's copy keeps in-frame clones and lacks some. The table has 250,000 to 350,000 clones, 88% seen once. Sequencing input: peripheral blood. These receptors originate from a man between 18 and 29 years old with active or convalescent COVID-19. CDR3s include the opening cysteine and the closing phenylalanine or tryptophan.

cdr3_length: 15; v_call: TRBV2; cdr3_aa: CASSESGGLFNEQFF
cdr3_length: 13; v_call: TRBV5-6; cdr3_aa: CASSFGQFYGYTF
cdr3_length: 15; v_call: TRBV19; cdr3_aa: CASSISRTGITGYTF
cdr3_length: 15; v_call: TRBV7-6; cdr3_aa: CASSPPRSGTGELFF
cdr3_length: 11; v_call: TRBV7-2; cdr3_aa: CASSLGGGGDF
cdr3_length: 16; v_call: TRBV4-1; cdr3_aa: CASSQVLAGGPDTQYF
cdr3_length: 15; v_call: TRBV19; cdr3_aa: CASNSWTGSTDTQYF
cdr3_length: 13; v_call: TRBV6-6; cdr3_aa: CASSWDTNYGYTF
cdr3_length: 15; v_call: TRBV7-8; cdr3_aa: CASSLERAVTTGYTF
cdr3_length: 12; v_call: TRBV15; cdr3_aa: CATSRGGQPQHF
cdr3_length: 15; v_call: TRBV6-2/TRBV6-3; cdr3_aa: CASSGRLAQGDTQYF
cdr3_length: 15; v_call: TRBV27; cdr3_aa: CASSLVGTGNTEAFF
cdr3_length: 13; v_call: TRBV29-1; cdr3_aa: CSTAGTGYGEQYF
cdr3_length: 15; v_call: TRBV27; cdr3_aa: CASSFSQGGGAQQYF
cdr3_length: 15; v_call: TRBV19; cdr3_aa: CASSTVAGGRIEQFF
cdr3_length: 16; v_call: TRBV11-2; cdr3_aa: CASSFMWGPPKNEQFF
cdr3_length: 15; v_call: TRBV4-1; cdr3_aa: CASSPDQTLSYEQYF
cdr3_length: 15; v_call: TRBV11-2; cdr3_aa: CASSLEAGGLYEQYF
cdr3_length: 13; v_call: TRBV11-2; cdr3_aa: CASSRQGDYGYTF
cdr3_length: 15; v_call: TRBV14; cdr3_aa: CASSQPGQGNFEQFF
cdr3_length: 13; v_call: TRBV6-1; cdr3_aa: CASSDTGEDTQYF
cdr3_length: 19; v_call: TRBV21-1; cdr3_aa: CASSNPGDSSSSYNSPLHF
cdr3_length: 13; v_call: TRBV29-1; cdr3_aa: CSVGQGANQPQHF
cdr3_length: 15; v_call: TRBV3-1/TRBV3-2; cdr3_aa: CASGLGGVSYNEQFF